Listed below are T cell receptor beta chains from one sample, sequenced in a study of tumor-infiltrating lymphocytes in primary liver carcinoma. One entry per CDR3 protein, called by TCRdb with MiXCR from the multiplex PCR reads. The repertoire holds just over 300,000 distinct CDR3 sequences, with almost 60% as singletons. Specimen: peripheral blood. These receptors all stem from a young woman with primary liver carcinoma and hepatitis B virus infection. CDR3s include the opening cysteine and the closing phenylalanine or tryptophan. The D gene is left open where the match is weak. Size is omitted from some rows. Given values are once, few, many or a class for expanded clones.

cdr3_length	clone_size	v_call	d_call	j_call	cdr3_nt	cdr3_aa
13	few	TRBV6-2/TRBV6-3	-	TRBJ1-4	TGTGCCAGCAGTAAACAGGAAAATGAAAAACTGTTTTTT	CASSKQENEKLFF
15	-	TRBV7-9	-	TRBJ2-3	TGTGCCAGCAGCTTCTATAGACAAGACACAGATACGCAGTATTTT	CASSFYRQDTDTQYF
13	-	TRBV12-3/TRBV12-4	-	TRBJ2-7	TGTGTCAGCAGTTTAGTCGCCGGGGGCGAGCAGTACTTC	CVSSLVAGGEQYF
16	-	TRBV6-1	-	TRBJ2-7	TGTGCCAGCAGTTTTAGAAGGGTGAGGACAAAGAATGAGCAGTACTTC	CASSFRRVRTKNEQYF
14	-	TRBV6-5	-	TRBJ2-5	TGTGCCAGCAGTTACGACAGAGTCCAAGAGACCCAGCACTTC	CASSYDRVQETQHF
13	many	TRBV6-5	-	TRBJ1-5	TGTGCCAGCAGCGTTGGTAGGAATCAGCCCCAGCATTTT	CASSVGRNQPQHF
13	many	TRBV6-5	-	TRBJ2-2	TGTGCCAGCAGTTACGACAGGTTCGGGGAGCTGTTTTTT	CASSYDRFGELFF
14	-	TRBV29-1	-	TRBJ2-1	TGCAGCGTAGTGAGCGCTTCGGACAACAATGAGCAGTTCTTC	CSVVSASDNNEQFF
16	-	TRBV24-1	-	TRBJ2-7	TGTGCCACCAGTGATTTCCTAATGGCGGGCCACTACGAGCAGTACTTC	CATSDFLMAGHYEQYF
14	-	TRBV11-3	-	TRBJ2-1	TGTGTCAGCAGCCCCCGGGACAAATACAATGAGCTGTTCTTC	CVSSPRDKYNELFF
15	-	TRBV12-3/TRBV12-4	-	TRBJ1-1	TGTGCCAGCAGTTTGTCTGGCCAAGTGAACACTGAAGCTTTCTTT	CASSLSGQVNTEAFF
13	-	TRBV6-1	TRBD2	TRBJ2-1	TGTGCCAACAGAGGACTAGCGGGAGGTGAGCAGTTCTTC	CANRGLAGGEQFF
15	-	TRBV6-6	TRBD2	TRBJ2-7	TGTGCCAGCAAGGGACTAGCAAAGAGCTCCTACGAGCAGTACTTC	CASKGLAKSSYEQYF
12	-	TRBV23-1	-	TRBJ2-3	TGCGCCAGCAGTCCCCCCACAGATACGAAGTATTTT	CASSPPTDTKYF
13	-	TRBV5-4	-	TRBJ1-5	TGTGCCAGCAGCTTGGCCCCGAAAGAGCCCCAGCATTTT	CASSLAPKEPQHF
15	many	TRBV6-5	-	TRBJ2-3	TGTGCCAGCAGTTACTCAGGTGGCTCCGCAGATACGCAGTATTTT	CASSYSGGSADTQYF
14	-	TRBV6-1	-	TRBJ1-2	TGTGCCAGCAGTGGATGGACAGATAACTATGGCTACACCTTC	CASSGWTDNYGYTF
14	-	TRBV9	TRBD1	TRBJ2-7	TGTGCCAGCAGCGTAGGGGACAGCTCCTACGAGCAGTACTTC	CASSVGDSSYEQYF
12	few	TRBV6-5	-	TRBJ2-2	TGTGCCAGCGTATCTTACACCGGGGAGCTGTTTTTT	CASVSYTGELFF
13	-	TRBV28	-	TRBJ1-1	TGTGCCAGCAGTTTATCGACAGTAATGTTAGCTTTCTTT	CASSLSTVMLAFF
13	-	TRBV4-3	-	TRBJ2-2	TGCGCCGGCAGCCCCTTGGAAGCCGGGGAGCTGTTTTTT	CAGSPLEAGELFF
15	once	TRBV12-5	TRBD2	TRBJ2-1	TGTGCTAGTGCACAGATTAGCGGGGCGGACAATGAGCAGTTCTTC	CASAQISGADNEQFF
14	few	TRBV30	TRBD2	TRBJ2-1	TGTGCCGGGATAACTAGCGGGACCAACAATGAGCAGTTCTTC	CAGITSGTNNEQFF
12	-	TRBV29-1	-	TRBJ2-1	TGCAGGGTGGCGACCGCAGGGTATGAGCAGTTCTTC	CRVATAGYEQFF
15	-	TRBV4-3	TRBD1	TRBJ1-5	TGCGCCAGCAGCCAGACCGACAGGGATAACGAGCCCCAGCATTTT	CASSQTDRDNEPQHF
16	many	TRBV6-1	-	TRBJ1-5	TGTGCCAGCAGTGAAGCAAAGGCAGGGAGCCATCAGCCCCAGCATTTT	CASSEAKAGSHQPQHF
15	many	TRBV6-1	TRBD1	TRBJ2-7	TGTGCCAGCAGAAAGACGGACAGGGGAACCTACGAGCAGTACTTC	CASRKTDRGTYEQYF
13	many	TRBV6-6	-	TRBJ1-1	TGTGCCAGCACCTTACGTGAGAACACTGAAGCTTTCTTT	CASTLRENTEAFF
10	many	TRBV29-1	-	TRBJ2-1	TGCAGCGTCGGGGTAACTGAGCAGTTCTTC	CSVGVTEQFF
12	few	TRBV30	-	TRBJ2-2	TGTGCCTGGAGTTTGGCTACCGGGGAGCTGTTTTTT	CAWSLATGELFF
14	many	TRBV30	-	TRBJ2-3	TGTGCCTGGAGTAGAGGGACAATCACAGATACGCAGTATTTT	CAWSRGTITDTQYF
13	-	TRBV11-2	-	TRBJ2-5	TGTGATAGCAGCTTAGATAGGCGGGCCCTCCAGTACTTC	CDSSLDRRALQYF
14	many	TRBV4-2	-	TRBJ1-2	TGTGCCAGCAGCCAACCTGGACAGACTAAGGGCTACACCTTC	CASSQPGQTKGYTF
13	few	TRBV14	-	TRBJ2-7	TGTGCCAGCAGCCAAGAGGGCCGCTACGAGCAGTACTTC	CASSQEGRYEQYF
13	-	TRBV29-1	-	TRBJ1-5	TGCAGCGTTACTTCGGGGGCTGGTCAGCCCCAGCATTTT	CSVTSGAGQPQHF
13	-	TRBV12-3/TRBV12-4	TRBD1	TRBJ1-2	TGTGCCAGTAGTAGACAGGGTCACTATGGCTACACCTTC	CASSRQGHYGYTF
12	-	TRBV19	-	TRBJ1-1	TGTGCCATTATGCTAATGAACACTGAAGCTTTCTTT	CAIMLMNTEAFF
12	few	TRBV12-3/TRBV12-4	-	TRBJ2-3	TGTGCCAGCAGCCGACTAGCAGATACGCAGTATTTT	CASSRLADTQYF
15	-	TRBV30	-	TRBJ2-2	TGTGCCTGGAGTGTCTTCCAGGGCTACACTGGGGAGCCGTTTTTT	CAWSVFQGYTGEPFF
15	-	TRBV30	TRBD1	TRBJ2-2	TGTGCCTGGAAACAGGGGAATACGGAGACCGGGGAGCTGTTTTTT	CAWKQGNTETGELFF
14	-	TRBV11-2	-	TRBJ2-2	TGTGTCAGCAGCCGCTTTGGAAACACCGGGAAGCTGTTTTTT	CVSSRFGNTGKLFF
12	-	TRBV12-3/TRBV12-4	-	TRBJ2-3	TGTGCCAGTAGACTAGTAACAGATAGGCAGTATTTT	CASRLVTDRQYF
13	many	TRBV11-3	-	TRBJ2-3	TGTGCCAGCAGCCTAACAGGGTTAGATACGCAGTATTTT	CASSLTGLDTQYF
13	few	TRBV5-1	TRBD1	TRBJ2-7	TGCGCCAGCTACCAGACAGGGAAACACGAGCAGTACTTC	CASYQTGKHEQYF
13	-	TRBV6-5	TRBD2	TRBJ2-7	TGTGCCAGCAGCTTGGGACTAGCTTCCGAGCAGTACTTC	CASSLGLASEQYF